This T cell receptor (beta chain) was identified in a study of T cells in localized non-small cell lung cancer. Study-level points and caveats: Across samples, adjacent lung featured a median around 57 of the top 100 tumor clones. Among the tissues sampled, uninvolved adjacent lung had the highest T cell clonality, above tumor. Overall survival was longer when the density of T cells in the blood was higher. The study sequenced only one region of the tumor. As a result, intratumor heterogeneity could not be excluded and remains possible.

From germline, CDR1 is WSHSY and CDR2 SAAADI. V was cut by 3 bases and J by 2 bases, with 3 bases left in between. This CDR3 is 12 amino acids long. As to this clone: Antigen specificity is unknown.

Produced via immunoSEQ multiplex PCR; TCRdb's table is partial and in-frame only. The table has 1,500 to 2,000 clones, 20% seen once. V gene TRBV10-2 combines with J gene TRBJ2-3; no clear D. Material: lung tumor tissue, obtained before any cancer treatment. This TCR derives from an older female donor with stage II lung adenocarcinoma. The CDR3 DNA is TGCGCCAGCAGTGAAAACACAGATACGCAGTATTTT. Translated: CASSENTDTQYF.